This record concerns one TCR beta chain sequence. Its antigen is unknown. RNA extraction gave at least 5 micrograms of total RNA per sample. Alongside a J-beta primer mix, a sample-barcoded 5' primer served in a second PCR lasting about 7 to 12 cycles. Tagging of each cDNA molecule was performed by a template-switch adaptor with 12 random nucleotides. MiXCR, run by TCRdb on the 5' RACE reads, gives a single entry per CDR3 protein. This sample has roughly 680,000 distinct CDR3 sequences, with over 45% found just once. These data originate in a study of blood T cells in healthy people across ages. Whole-study findings and limits: The study lacked donor CMV status, which possibly confounded expanded clonotype changes. Because sorting was not performed, PBMCs prevented conclusive naive versus antigen-experienced comparison.

The germline V gene has CDR1 DFQATT and CDR2 SNEGSKA (reference sequence). This CDR3 is 14 amino acids long. The sequence derives from a woman in her fifties or sixties in good health. The rearrangement links TRBV20-1 to TRBJ2-4; TRBD2 matches 9 bases. The better agreement between TRBJ2-5 and the DNA end casts doubt on the J call. The specimen sequenced was blood. This CDR3 reads CSARGGGRGETQYF. The DNA for the CDR3 is TGCAGTGCCCGAGGTGGCGGGAGGGGAGAGACCCAGTACTTC.